This TCR beta chain appears in the sequencing data of a study of vaccination effects on CD4 cells after COVID-19. Across the whole study: Either the mRNA-1273 or the BNT162b2 vaccine was given to participants as two doses.

The CDR3 spans 12 residues. V dropped 6 bases and J dropped 5 bases, with 10 bases sitting between them. Germline V lookup: CDR1 SNHLY, CDR2 FYNNEI. Only in-frame clones appear in the TCRdb table, and some are missing; sequencing was by immunoSEQ multiplex PCR. The top ten clones hold less than 3% of a sample with more than 50,000 clones, roughly 76% of them seen once. The ViraFEST assay expanded antigen-specific CD4+ T cells with viral peptide pools before sequencing. Once cultured for 9 to 11 days, the cells underwent separation to obtain CD4+ T cells. A few counts support this clone. The antigen is undetermined.

This chain uses TRBV2 with TRBJ1-2; D might be TRBD1 (5 bases). The TCR sequence derives from a human donor who received a COVID-19 vaccine. The sample here was CD4+ T cells from PBMCs cultured with HCoV-229E spike peptides, taken before COVID-19 vaccination. CDR3: CASSREQYGYTF. In nucleotides, the CDR3 is TGTGCCAGCAGCAGGGAACAGTATGGCTACACCTTC. Variable domain in full (rest from reference TRBV2 and TRBJ1-2): EPEVTQTPSHQVTQMGQEVILRCVPISNHLYFYWYRQILGQKVEFLVSFYNNEISEKSEIFDDQFSVERPDGSNFTLKIRSTKLEDSAMYFCASSREQYGYTFGSGTRLTVV.